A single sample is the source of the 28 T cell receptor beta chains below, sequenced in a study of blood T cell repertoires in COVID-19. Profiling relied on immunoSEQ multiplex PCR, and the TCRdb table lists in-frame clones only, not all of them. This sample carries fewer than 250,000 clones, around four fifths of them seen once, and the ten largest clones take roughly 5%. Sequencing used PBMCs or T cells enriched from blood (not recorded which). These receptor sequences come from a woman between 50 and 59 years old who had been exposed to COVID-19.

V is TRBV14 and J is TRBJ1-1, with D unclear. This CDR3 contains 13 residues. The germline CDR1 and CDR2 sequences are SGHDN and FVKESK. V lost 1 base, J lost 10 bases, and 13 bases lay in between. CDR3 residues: CASSQVRGRGAFF. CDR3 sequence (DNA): TGTGCCAGCAGCCAAGTGCGGGGAAGAGGAGCTTTCTTT. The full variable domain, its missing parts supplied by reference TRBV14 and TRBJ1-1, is EAGVTQFPSHSVIEKGQTVTLRCDPISGHDNLYWYRRVMGKEIKFLLHFVKESKQDESGMPNNRFLAERTGGTYSTLKVQPAELEDSGVYFCASSQVRGRGAFFGQGTRLTVV.

The CDR3 sequence: CASSRDSRGSSYNSPLHF. In nucleotides, the CDR3 is TGTGCCAGTAGTAGGGACTCCCGGGGGTCCTCCTATAATTCACCCCTCCACTTT. The V call is TRBV19, the J call TRBJ1-6; perhaps TRBD1 as D (5 bases). Germline loops: CDR1 LNHDA, CDR2 SQIVND (reference sequence). V gave up 4 bases and J gave up 0 bases, with 16 bases separating them. The length of the CDR3 is 18 residues.

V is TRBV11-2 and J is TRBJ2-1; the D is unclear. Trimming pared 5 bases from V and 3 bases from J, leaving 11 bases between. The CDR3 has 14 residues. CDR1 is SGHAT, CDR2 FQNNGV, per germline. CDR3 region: CASSPPSSYNEQFF. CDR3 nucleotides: TGTGCCAGCAGCCCGCCGTCCAGCTACAATGAGCAGTTCTTC.

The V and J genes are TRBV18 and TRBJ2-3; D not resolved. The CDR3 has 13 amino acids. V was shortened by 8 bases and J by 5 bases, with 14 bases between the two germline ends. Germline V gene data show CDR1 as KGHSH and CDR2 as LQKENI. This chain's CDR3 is CASLLGVQDTQYF. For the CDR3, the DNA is TGTGCCAGCCTCCTCGGAGTGCAAGATACGCAGTATTTT.

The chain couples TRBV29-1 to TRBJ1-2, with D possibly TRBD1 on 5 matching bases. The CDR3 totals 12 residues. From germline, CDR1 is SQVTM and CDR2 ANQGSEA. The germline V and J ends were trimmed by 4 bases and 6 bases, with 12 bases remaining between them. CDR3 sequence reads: CSVGVGGHGYTF. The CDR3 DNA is TGCAGCGTTGGAGTGGGGGGACATGGCTACACCTTC.

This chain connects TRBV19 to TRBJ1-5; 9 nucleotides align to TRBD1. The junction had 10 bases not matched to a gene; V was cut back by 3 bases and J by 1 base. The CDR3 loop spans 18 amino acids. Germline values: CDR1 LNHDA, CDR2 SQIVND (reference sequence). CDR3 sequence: CASSIAFQQGASNQPQHF. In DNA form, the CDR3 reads TGTGCCAGTAGTATCGCTTTTCAACAGGGGGCAAGCAATCAGCCCCAGCATTTT.

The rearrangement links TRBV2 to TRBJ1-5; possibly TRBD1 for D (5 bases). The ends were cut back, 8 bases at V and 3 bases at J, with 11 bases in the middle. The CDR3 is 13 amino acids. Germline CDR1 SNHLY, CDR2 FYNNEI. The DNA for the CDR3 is TGTGCCAGCGGGGCAGCCCTCAATCAGCCCCAGCATTTT. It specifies CASGAALNQPQHF.

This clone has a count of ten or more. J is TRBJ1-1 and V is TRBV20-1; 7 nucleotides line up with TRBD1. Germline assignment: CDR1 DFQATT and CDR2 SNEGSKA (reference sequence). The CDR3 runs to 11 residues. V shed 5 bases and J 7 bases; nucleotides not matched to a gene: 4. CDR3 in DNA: TGCAGTGCTGAGGGGACAGTTGAAGCTTTCTTT. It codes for CSAEGTVEAFF.

CDR3 region: CASGGGQLNYGYTF. The CDR3 coding sequence is TGTGCCAGCGGGGGTGGACAGCTTAACTATGGCTACACCTTC. V gene TRBV7-9 combines with J gene TRBJ1-2; possibly TRBD1 for D (6 bases). The CDR3 runs to 14 residues. The germline V gene has CDR1 SEHNR and CDR2 FQNEAQ (reference sequence). The germline V and J ends were trimmed by 8 bases and 1 base, with 14 bases remaining between them.

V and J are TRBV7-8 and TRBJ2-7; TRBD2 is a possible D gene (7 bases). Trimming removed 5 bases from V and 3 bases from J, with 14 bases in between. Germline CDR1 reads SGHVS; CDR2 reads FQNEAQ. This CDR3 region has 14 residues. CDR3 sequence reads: CASSHSGGNYEQYF. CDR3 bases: TGTGCCAGCAGCCATTCGGGGGGCAACTACGAGCAGTACTTC.

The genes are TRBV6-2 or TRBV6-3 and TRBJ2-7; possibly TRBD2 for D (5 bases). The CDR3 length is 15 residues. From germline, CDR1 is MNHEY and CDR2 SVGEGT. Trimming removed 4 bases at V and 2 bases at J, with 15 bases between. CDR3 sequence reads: CASSSPPDSAYEQYF. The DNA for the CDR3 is TGTGCCAGCAGTTCCCCCCCGGACTCGGCCTACGAGCAGTACTTC.

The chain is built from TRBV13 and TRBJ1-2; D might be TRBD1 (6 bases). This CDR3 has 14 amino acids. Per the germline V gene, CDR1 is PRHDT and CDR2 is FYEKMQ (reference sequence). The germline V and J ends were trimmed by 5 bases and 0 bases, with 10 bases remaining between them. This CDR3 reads CASSTRTANYGYTF. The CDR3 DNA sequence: TGTGCCAGCAGCACCAGGACAGCTAACTATGGCTACACCTTC.

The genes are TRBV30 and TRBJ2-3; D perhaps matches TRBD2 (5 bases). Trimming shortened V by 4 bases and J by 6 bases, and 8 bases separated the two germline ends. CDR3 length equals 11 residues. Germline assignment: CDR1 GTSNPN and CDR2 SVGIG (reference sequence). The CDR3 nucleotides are TGTGCCTGGACCGGCGGGGATACGCAGTATTTT. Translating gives CAWTGGDTQYF.

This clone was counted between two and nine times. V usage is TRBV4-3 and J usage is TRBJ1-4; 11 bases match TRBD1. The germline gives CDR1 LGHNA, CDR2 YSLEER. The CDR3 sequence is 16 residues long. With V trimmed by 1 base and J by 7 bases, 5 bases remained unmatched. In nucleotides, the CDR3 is TGCGCCAGCAGCCAAGGGTGGACAGGGGGCTCTGAAAAACTGTTTTTT. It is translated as CASSQGWTGGSEKLFF.

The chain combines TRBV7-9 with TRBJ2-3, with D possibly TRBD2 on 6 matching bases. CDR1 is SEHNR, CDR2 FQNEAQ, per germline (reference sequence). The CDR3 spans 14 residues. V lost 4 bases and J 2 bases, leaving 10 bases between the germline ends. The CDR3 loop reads CASSSTSITDTQYF. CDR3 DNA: TGTGCCAGCAGCTCAACTAGCATCACAGATACGCAGTATTTT.

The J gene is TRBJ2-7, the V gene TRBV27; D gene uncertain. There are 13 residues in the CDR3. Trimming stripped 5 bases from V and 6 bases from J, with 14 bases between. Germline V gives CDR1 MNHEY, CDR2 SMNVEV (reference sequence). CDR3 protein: CASSPRHSGEQYF. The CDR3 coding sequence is TGTGCCAGCAGTCCCAGGCATTCTGGCGAGCAGTACTTC.

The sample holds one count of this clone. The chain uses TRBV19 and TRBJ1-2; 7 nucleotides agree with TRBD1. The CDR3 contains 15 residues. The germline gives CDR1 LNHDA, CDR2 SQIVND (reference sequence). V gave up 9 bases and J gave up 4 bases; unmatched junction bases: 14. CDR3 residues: CASAPLTGTFYGYTF. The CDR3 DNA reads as TGTGCCAGCGCCCCCTTGACAGGGACCTTCTATGGCTACACCTTC.

CDR3 sequence: CASSVGLAGAPRVFEQFF. CDR3 DNA: TGTGCCAGCAGCGTGGGACTAGCGGGGGCCCCACGGGTATTTGAGCAGTTCTTC. This rearrangement joins TRBV7-8 to TRBJ2-1; 14 bases line up with TRBD2. Germline values: CDR1 SGHVS, CDR2 FQNEAQ. This CDR3 contains 18 residues. J gave up 9 bases and V 5 bases, and 15 bases lay outside the gene matches.

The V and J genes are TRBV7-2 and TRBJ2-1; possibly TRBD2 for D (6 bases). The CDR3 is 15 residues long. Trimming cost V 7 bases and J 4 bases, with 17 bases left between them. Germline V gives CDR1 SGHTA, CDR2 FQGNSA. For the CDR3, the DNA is TGTGCCAGCACCCCCGCGGGGATAAGTTACAATGAGCAGTTCTTC. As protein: CASTPAGISYNEQFF.

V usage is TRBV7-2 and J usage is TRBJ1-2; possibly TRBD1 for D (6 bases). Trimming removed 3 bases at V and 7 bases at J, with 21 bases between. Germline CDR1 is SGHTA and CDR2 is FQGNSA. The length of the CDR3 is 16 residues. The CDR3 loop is CASSFGDRPGEGGYTF. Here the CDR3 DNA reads TGTGCCAGCAGCTTCGGGGACCGGCCAGGGGAGGGTGGCTACACCTTC.

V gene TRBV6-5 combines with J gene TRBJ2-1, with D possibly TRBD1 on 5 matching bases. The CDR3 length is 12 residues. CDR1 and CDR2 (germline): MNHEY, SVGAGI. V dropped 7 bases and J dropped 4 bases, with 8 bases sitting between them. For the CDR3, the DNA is TGTGCCAGCACAACAGGTTACAATGAGCAGTTCTTC. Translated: CASTTGYNEQFF.

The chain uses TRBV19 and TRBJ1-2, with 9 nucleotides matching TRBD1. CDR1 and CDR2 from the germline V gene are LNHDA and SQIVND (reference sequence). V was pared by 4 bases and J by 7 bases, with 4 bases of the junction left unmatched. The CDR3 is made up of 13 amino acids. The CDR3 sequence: CASSNRGPFGYTF. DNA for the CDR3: TGTGCCAGTAGTAACAGGGGGCCTTTTGGCTACACCTTC.

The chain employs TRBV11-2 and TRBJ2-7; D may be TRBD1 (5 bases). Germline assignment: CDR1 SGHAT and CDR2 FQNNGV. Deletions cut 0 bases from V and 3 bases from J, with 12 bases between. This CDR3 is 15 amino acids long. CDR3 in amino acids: CASSLEKGMGYEQYF. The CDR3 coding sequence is TGTGCCAGCAGCTTAGAGAAGGGGATGGGCTACGAGCAGTACTTC.

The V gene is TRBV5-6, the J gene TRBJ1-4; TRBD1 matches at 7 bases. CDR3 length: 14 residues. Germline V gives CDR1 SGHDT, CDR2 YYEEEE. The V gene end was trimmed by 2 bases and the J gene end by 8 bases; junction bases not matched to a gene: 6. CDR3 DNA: TGTGCCAGCAGCTTCGGGCAGGGGGAAGAAAAACTGTTTTTT. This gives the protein CASSFGQGEEKLFF. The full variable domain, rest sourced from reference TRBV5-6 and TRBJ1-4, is DAGVTQSPTHLIKTRGQQVTLRCSPKSGHDTVSWYQQALGQGPQFIFQYYEEEERQRGNFPDRFSGHQFPNYSSELNVNALLLGDSALYLCASSFGQGEEKLFFGSGTQLSVL.

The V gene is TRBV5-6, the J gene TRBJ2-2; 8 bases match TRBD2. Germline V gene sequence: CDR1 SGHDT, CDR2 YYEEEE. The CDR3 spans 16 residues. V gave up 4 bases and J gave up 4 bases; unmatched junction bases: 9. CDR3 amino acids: CASSPAGGPSTGELFF. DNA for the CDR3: TGTGCCAGCAGCCCCGCGGGGGGACCATCCACCGGGGAGCTGTTTTTT.

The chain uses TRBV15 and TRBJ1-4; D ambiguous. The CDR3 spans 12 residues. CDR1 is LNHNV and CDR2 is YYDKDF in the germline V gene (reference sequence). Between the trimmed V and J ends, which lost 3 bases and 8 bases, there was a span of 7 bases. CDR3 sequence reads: CATSSTPEKLFF. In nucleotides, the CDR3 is TGTGCCACCAGCAGCACACCCGAAAAACTGTTTTTT.

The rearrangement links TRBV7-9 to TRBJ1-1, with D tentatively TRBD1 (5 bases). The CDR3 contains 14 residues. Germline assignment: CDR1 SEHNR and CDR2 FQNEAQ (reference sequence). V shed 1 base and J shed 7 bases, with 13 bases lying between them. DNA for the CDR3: TGTGCCAGCAGCTTAGATAGGGGTAGGGGTGAAGCTTTCTTT. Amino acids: CASSLDRGRGEAFF.

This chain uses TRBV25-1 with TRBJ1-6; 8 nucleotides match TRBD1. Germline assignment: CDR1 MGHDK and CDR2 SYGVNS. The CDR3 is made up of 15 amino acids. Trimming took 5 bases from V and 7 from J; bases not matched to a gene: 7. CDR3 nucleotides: TGTGCCAGCAGTCAACGCGGACAGGGAAATTCACCCCTCCACTTT. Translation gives CASSQRGQGNSPLHF.